This TCR beta chain emerged from a study of T cells in Graves' hyperthyroidism and ophthalmopathy. The sample holds many counts of this clonotype. What it recognizes is unknown. Study outcomes and limitations: Ophthalmopathy and stable hyperthyroidism were told apart by a 13 V-J model.

Amplification targeted TCR beta CDR3 regions from RNA transcripts. HTBI primers were used for first-round RT-PCR of the TCR CDR3. TCRdb reanalysed the multiplex PCR reads using MiXCR and keeps one entry per CDR3 protein. The top ten clones hold more than 8.5% of a sample with 650,000 to 750,000 distinct CDR3 sequences, around 15% of them seen once. CDR3 length equals 17 residues. Trimming at V came to 2 bases and at J to 4 bases, leaving 12 bases not matched to a gene. The source material was blood. The sequence was collected from a woman aged 18-29 years with Graves' hyperthyroidism. This chain joins TRBV12-3 or TRBV12-4 and TRBJ2-7; 9 bases are a match to TRBD2. Written as DNA, the CDR3 is TGTGCCAGCAGTTTATTATCGTTATGGCTAGCGGGGTACGAGCAGTACTTC. It translates to CASSLLSLWLAGYEQYF.